This T cell receptor (beta chain) comes out of a study of T cell repertoires in cytomegalovirus infection. Study in general: Public signatures in TCR beta pointed to CMV infection and matching HLA type.

Study findings and constraints: The response measured ex vivo was dominated by TCR beta clonotypes (HLA-C-restricted and CMV-specific). Frequencies of public TCR beta families were cumulated, and this identified carriers of CMV plus the relevant HLA.

TCRdb fed the reads into MiXCR, producing one record per CDR3 protein. The repertoire has 250,000 or so distinct CDR3 sequences, over 15% of them found once; the top ten carry around half. A few counts support this clonotype. Its antigen is currently unknown. The receptor was derived from a human donor in good health (CMV status not recorded). Some clones in this sample may be carry-over from other donors' samples. The sequencing input was CD8+ T cells from PBMCs.

In DNA form, the CDR3 reads TGTGCCAGCAGCTTTGGGACAATCGAGACCCAGTACTTC. This encodes CASSFGTIETQYF. This chain uses TRBV5-4 with TRBJ2-5; D might be TRBD1 (6 bases). CDR1 is SGHNT and CDR2 is YYREEE in the germline V gene (reference sequence). The CDR3 has 13 amino acids. Trimming removed 2 bases from V and 5 bases from J, with 10 bases in between.